Given below is one TCR beta chain in context. The entry originates in a study of T cells expressing NK-cell markers. Across the whole study: Sorted CD3+CD56+NKG2C+, CD3+CD56+NKG2C- and CD3+CD56-NKG2C+ T cells provided the TCR beta repertoires.

TCR beta cDNA was made by 5'RACE template switching with UMIs. Using the 5' RACE reads, TCRdb records one entry per CDR3 protein without DNA. The sample includes under 600,000 distinct CDR3 sequences. Germline assignment: CDR1 SGHRS and CDR2 YFSETQ. The CDR3 extends over 15 amino acids. The sequenced material came from blood T cells: a sorted CD56 or NKG2C T cell subset, CD4+ or CD8+ T cells, or bulk PBMC T cells (not recorded which). V gene TRBV5-1 combines with J gene TRBJ1-4; there is no DNA to check the TCRdb D call of TRBD1. The receptor was derived from a woman aged 45-60 years in good health. The CDR3: CASSLLPGTNEKLFF.